This is a list of T cell receptor beta chains from one sample in a study of identifying expanded T cells in peripheral blood. Profiling relied on immunoSEQ multiplex PCR, and the TCRdb table lists in-frame clones only, not all of them. The table includes approximately 110,000 clones, about 85% detected once. The specimen sequenced was blood. The receptors come from a person aged 18-70 years in good health. Each CDR3 is given without its conserved first and last residue. Each record gives: V gene, CDR3 protein.

TRBV11-2 | ASSPPGQNEKTQY
TRBV14 | ASSQMALSEQF
TRBV6-6 | ASSPSGSYEQY
TRBV27 | ASSLSMGQYGYT
TRBV6-4 | ASSGDYYNNEQF
TRBV9 | ASSVVGASGSGEQF
TRBV18 | ASSLLNRADVEAF
TRBV7-8 | ASSLEGRMRYEQY
TRBV5-4 | ASSPRSGGEKLF
TRBV6-4 | ASSVGKTSPSTDTQY
TRBV11-3 | ASSLDPNSYEQY
TRBV7-8 | ASCLHGQGGAYNEQF
TRBV7-2 | ASSLVTDEAF
TRBV9 | ASSAGDRSTEAF
TRBV27 | ASSLNGGGTEAF
TRBV29-1 | SVGQGINTEAF
TRBV28 | ASSWQGEEQY
TRBV28 | ASSSVGSGTRTDTQY
TRBV4-1 | ASSLTSGRRTGELF
TRBV7-2 | ASSLEGKQPQH
TRBV6-1 | ASSTGTGAYEQY
TRBV18 | ASSPPGGVSNQPQH
TRBV19 | ASSTGHSGANVLT
TRBV2 | ASRGSPISSYEQY
TRBV19 | ASNSLSPEVYGYT
TRBV6-1 | ASSEAWTGNTEAF
TRBV5-1 | ASSLAGTTGELF
TRBV19 | ASSPRSAQAYNEQF
TRBV19 | ASRMGWPTNEKLF
TRBV7-2 | ASTYQGDYGYT
TRBV4-1 | ASSQQPLWGGSEKLF
TRBV5-1 | ASSSLTSGIYNEQF
TRBV18 | ASSPPLGGETQY
TRBV10-3 | AIRDRDRDWAEAF
TRBV29-1 | SALGFSGYEQY
TRBV14 | ASSRNQNEKLF
TRBV21-1 | ASSKKQKTGGYEQY
TRBV28 | ASSLPPYEQY
TRBV9 | ASSVEGGRKGEQF
TRBV7-9 | ASSTTLTGGTEQY
TRBV12-1 | ASSVAYCQGAVTGELF
TRBV2 | ASRTSGEGDEKLF
TRBV7-9 | ASNRLGLVNEQF
TRBV4-3 | ASSPSGTGNYGYT
TRBV6-1 | ASREGGRYEQY
TRBV11-2 | ASSTGPGEGSDLREQY
TRBV5-4 | ASSQGLAGVGIQETQY
TRBV5-6 | ASSLPGQGGHNYGYT
TRBV19 | ASSPDLGGVGETQY
TRBV30 | AWSPDRGGNQPQH
TRBV19 | ASSIIGWSVDTQY
TRBV28 | ASSRTTNQPQH
TRBV19 | ASSRDRADIQY
TRBV11-3 | ASRYRLAGDYEQY
TRBV7-2 | ASSLALGQPQH
TRBV9 | ASSPWPLRELQY
TRBV10-2 | ASSEFFGGGNEQF
TRBV9 | ASSATSRRDGELF
TRBV11-3 | ASSLVPGEAYEQY